A selection of T cell receptor beta chains follows, all from one sample in a study of OX40 agonist ivuxolimab in advanced cancers. Assay: immunoSEQ multiplex PCR; the TCRdb copy retains only in-frame clones and omits some. The table has more than 75,000 clones, approximately 91% seen once. This specimen was CD4+ or CD8+ T cells sorted from blood, taken in a trial of the OX40 agonist ivuxolimab. The receptors originated from an adult with an advanced solid tumor such as melanoma, head and neck, liver or kidney cancer. The CDR3 runs from the conserved cysteine through the conserved F or W. Fields, in order: CDR3 DNA, CDR3 protein, D gene, V gene, J gene, clone size. A D gene is named only where the DNA matches it firmly. Clone size is given for some rows only: seen once, a few or many times, or a class if the clone is expanded.

TGTGCCAGCGGAGACACCGGAAACAATTACGAGCAGTACTTC	CASGDTGNNYEQYF	NA	TRBV2	TRBJ2-7	once
TGTGCCAGTAGTATAGATTTCAGTTCCGGGACCACGATCTTGAACACTGAAGCTTTCTTT	CASSIDFSSGTTILNTEAFF	NA	TRBV19	TRBJ1-1	NA
TGTGCCAGCAGTATGGGACAGGGGAACAATCAGCCCCAGCATTTT	CASSMGQGNNQPQHF	TRBD1	TRBV28	TRBJ1-5	NA
TGTGCCAGCAGCTTAGCAGGTGGAAACACCATATATTTT	CASSLAGGNTIYF	NA	TRBV11-2	TRBJ1-3	NA
TGCGCCAGCAGCCAACCCGGTATGAGCTCCTACGAGCAGTACTTC	CASSQPGMSSYEQYF	NA	TRBV4-1	TRBJ2-7	NA
TGTGCCAGCAGCTTCGACAGGGATCGCACGCAGTATTTT	CASSFDRDRTQYF	TRBD1	TRBV5-4	TRBJ2-3	NA
TGTGCCAGCAGAAGACAGAGGAACACTGAAGCTTTCTTT	CASRRQRNTEAFF	NA	TRBV7-2	TRBJ1-1	NA
TGTGCCAGCTCACCTGAGGGGGCGAACACCGGGGAGCTGTTTTTT	CASSPEGANTGELFF	NA	TRBV18	TRBJ2-2	NA
TGCGCCAGCAGCTTGGGGACTAGCGGGAGTAGCACAGATACGCAGTATTTT	CASSLGTSGSSTDTQYF	TRBD2	TRBV5-1	TRBJ2-3	NA
TGTGCCAGCAGTTTTTGGGGTTTGACGCTCCCGGTGAGTGAAGCTTTCTTT	CASSFWGLTLPVSEAFF	NA	TRBV28	TRBJ1-1	NA
TGTGCCAGCAGTTACTCGAAGGTTGAAAAACTGTTTTTT	CASSYSKVEKLFF	NA	TRBV6-5	TRBJ1-4	NA
TGTGCCAGCAGCTTTTTGGGCGCGACAGGGGGCGGTAACACCATATATTTT	CASSFLGATGGGNTIYF	TRBD1	TRBV5-6	TRBJ1-3	once
TGTGCCAGCAGCCATAACAGCTATAATTCACCCCTCCACTTT	CASSHNSYNSPLHF	NA	TRBV14	TRBJ1-6	NA
TGTGCCAGCAGTGGGCCCGGGAAAGAGACCCAGTACTTC	CASSGPGKETQYF	NA	TRBV2	TRBJ2-5	NA
TGTGCCTGGAGTGATCTAGGCAGTGACAATGAGCAGTTCTTC	CAWSDLGSDNEQFF	NA	TRBV30	TRBJ2-1	NA
TGTGCCAGCAGTTTCATCTGGGTAAGGGACCAAGAGACCCAGTACTTC	CASSFIWVRDQETQYF	NA	TRBV6-7	TRBJ2-5	NA
TGCGCCAGCAGCTACCTTACAGGGGAAACCGGGGAGCTGTTTTTT	CASSYLTGETGELFF	TRBD1	TRBV5-1	TRBJ2-2	NA
TGTGCCAGCAGCGTACTTCCAGGGGACTATGGCTACACCTTC	CASSVLPGDYGYTF	NA	TRBV9	TRBJ1-2	NA
TGTGCCAGCAGCCCCGGAGGGCCGATCACAGATACGCAGTATTTT	CASSPGGPITDTQYF	NA	TRBV7-2	TRBJ2-3	NA
TGTGCCAGCAGTGAAGCGCGCCTAGCGGGAGGTAATGAGCAGTTCTTC	CASSEARLAGGNEQFF	TRBD2	TRBV2	TRBJ2-1	NA
TGTGCCAGCGGGGAGCAGGGGGCGCGTGGCTACACCTTC	CASGEQGARGYTF	TRBD1	TRBV27	TRBJ1-2	NA
TGTGCCAGTGTAGGAGGGTCCAGCAATCAGCCCCAGCATTTT	CASVGGSSNQPQHF	NA	TRBV6-1	TRBJ1-5	once
TGTGCCAGTTCCGACGGGGCCTCCAACACTGAAGCTTTCTTT	CASSDGASNTEAFF	NA	TRBV19	TRBJ1-1	NA
TGTGCCAGCAGCCCGGGACAGGGTGGTGAAAAACTGTTTTTT	CASSPGQGGEKLFF	TRBD1	TRBV7-2	TRBJ1-4	NA
TGTGCCAGCAGTTTACGGGGGTTTGTAGGGGAGCAGTACTTC	CASSLRGFVGEQYF	NA	TRBV27	TRBJ2-7	NA
TGTGCCATCAGTGAGGGGGGACAGACTAACTATGGCTACACCTTC	CAISEGGQTNYGYTF	TRBD1	TRBV10-3	TRBJ1-2	NA
TGCGCCAGCAGAATTGGTCGTAGCTCCTACAATGAGCAGTTCTTC	CASRIGRSSYNEQFF	NA	TRBV5-1	TRBJ2-1	NA